The 3 T cell receptor beta chains reported below all come from one sample, sequenced in a study of T cells in Graves' hyperthyroidism and ophthalmopathy. Using RNA transcripts as the source, TCR beta CDR3 regions were amplified. An initial round of RT-PCR targeting the TCR CDR3 relied on the HTBI primer set. TCRdb reanalysed the multiplex PCR reads using MiXCR and keeps one entry per CDR3 protein. The repertoire consists of about 560,000 distinct CDR3 sequences, with around 45% occurring once and the leading ten covering 8.2%. Specimen: peripheral blood or thyroid tissue (not recorded which). Receptors originate from a woman aged 18-29 years with Graves' hyperthyroidism.

This clonotype showed up just once. Since a much larger clone is just one base distant, this may be a read error. V and J are TRBV10-3 and TRBJ2-7; tentative D call: TRBD2 (6 bases). There are 17 residues in the CDR3. Germline CDR1 reads ENHRY; CDR2 reads SYGVKD. V lost 4 bases and J 3 bases, leaving 22 bases between the germline ends. The CDR3 spells CAISGPEGLETSYEQYF. CDR3 DNA sequence: TGTGCCATCAGTGGCCCGGAGGGGCTGGAGACCAGCTACGAGCAGTACTTC.

In its sample, this clonotype was seen many times. The rearrangement uses TRBV7-2 and TRBJ2-5; the D is unclear. The length of the CDR3 is 11 residues. The V end lost 5 bases, the J end lost 5 bases, and 6 bases lay between the germline ends. Germline values: CDR1 SGHTA, CDR2 FQGNSA. The CDR3 DNA reads TGTGCCAGCAGCCAATCGGAGACCCAGTACTTC. This codes for CASSQSETQYF.

In this sample, this clonotype turned up many times. The V and J genes are TRBV7-9 and TRBJ1-5, with D maybe TRBD1 (5 bases). CDR1 is SEHNR and CDR2 is FQNEAQ in the germline V gene (reference sequence). The CDR3 is 15 amino acids. V shed 4 bases and J shed 3 bases, with 13 bases lying between them. CDR3 loop: CASSWGRADNQPQHF. The DNA for the CDR3 is TGTGCCAGCAGCTGGGGCAGGGCGGACAATCAGCCCCAGCATTTT.